One and the same sample provided the 20 T cell receptor beta chains below, sequenced in a study of cytomegalovirus exposure and HLA in healthy donors (dated by TCRdb to 2016 to 2017). Library preparation used the immunoSEQ multiplex PCR assay. In its TCRdb copy, this immuneACCESS table keeps in-frame sequences only and misses some clones. Where compared with another copy, unresolved V genes explain less than half of these, and the others have no known cause. This sample lists a few hundred thousand clones; around nine tenths were detected once. Jointly, the top ten make up 2.9% of the sample. The sequenced material came from PBMCs. The source is a young woman in good health and CMV-seronegative.

V gene TRBV5-6 combines with J gene TRBJ2-1, with D perhaps matching TRBD2 (6 bases). CDR1 and CDR2 from the germline V gene are SGHDT and YYEEEE. Trimming took 0 bases from V and 12 from J, leaving 10 bases between them. This CDR3 spans 12 amino acids. CDR3 in amino acids: CASSLALSGQFF. In DNA form, the CDR3 reads TGTGCCAGCAGCTTGGCGCTTAGCGGGCAGTTCTTC.

The chain uses TRBV7-3 and TRBJ2-3; 7 bases are a match to TRBD2. After removal of 3 bases from V and 2 bases from J, the junction contained 5 bases not matched to a gene. The germline gives CDR1 SGHTA, CDR2 FQGTGA. The CDR3 contains 15 residues. The CDR3 loop is CASSFRGGDTDTQYF. DNA of the CDR3: TGTGCCAGCAGCTTCCGGGGAGGGGACACAGATACGCAGTATTTT.

The J gene is TRBJ1-1, the V gene TRBV19, with a possible D match to TRBD1 (5 bases). The CDR3 sequence is 15 residues long. Deletions cut 5 bases from V and 4 bases from J, with 17 bases between. Germline CDR1 LNHDA, CDR2 SQIVND (reference sequence). The CDR3, as DNA: TGTGCCAGTAGTTCTCCGGGTAGGGGTGGCACTGAAGCTTTCTTT. Translation: CASSSPGRGGTEAFF.

This clone has a single count. This chain uses TRBV6-1 with TRBJ2-3; 8 nucleotides match TRBD1. The J segment lost 3 bases and the V segment lost 2 bases, leaving 4 bases of the junction unmatched. CDR3 length equals 15 residues. Germline loops: CDR1 MNHNS, CDR2 SASEGT. The CDR3: CASSEYGQGTDTQYF. CDR3 nucleotides: TGTGCCAGCAGTGAATATGGACAGGGAACAGATACGCAGTATTTT.

V gene TRBV9 combines with J gene TRBJ1-3; no firm D call. Germline assignment: CDR1 SGDLS and CDR2 YYNGEE. CDR3 length: 12 amino acids. The V gene lost 4 bases and the J gene lost 3 bases, with 5 bases spanning the gap. The CDR3: CASSRNGNTIYF. DNA of the CDR3: TGTGCCAGCAGCCGTAATGGAAACACCATATATTTT.

This sequence joins TRBV6-4 and TRBJ2-2; 7 bases line up with TRBD2. CDR3 size: 15 residues. Trimming cost V 3 bases and J 2 bases; bases outside gene matches: 3. Germline CDR1 MRHNA, CDR2 SNTAGT. The CDR3 coding sequence is TGTGCCAGCAGTGATGGACTAGACAACACCGGGGAGCTGTTTTTT. Translated: CASSDGLDNTGELFF.

The rearrangement links TRBV18 to TRBJ2-3; the match to TRBD2 covers 8 bases. The CDR3 sequence is 15 residues long. Germline V gives CDR1 KGHSH, CDR2 LQKENI. Trimming took 10 bases from V and 0 from J; bases not matched to a gene: 9. The DNA of the CDR3 is TGTGCCACCCGTTATATAGCGGGGAGCACAGATACGCAGTATTTT. As protein: CATRYIAGSTDTQYF.

CDR3 nucleotides: TGCGCCAGCAGCCGAGAGCGCGCGGTGACGTCGGCTGAGCAGTTCTTC. Translating gives CASSRERAVTSAEQFF. The chain combines TRBV4-1 with TRBJ2-1, with D unclear. There are 16 residues in the CDR3. Germline assignment: CDR1 MGHRA and CDR2 YSYEKL. The V end was cut by 4 bases, the J end by 9 bases, with 22 bases between.

In DNA form, the CDR3 reads TGTGCCAGCAGCCTCGGGACAGGACAGACTGAAGCTTTCTTT. Translated, it gives CASSLGTGQTEAFF. The V gene is TRBV6-6, the J gene TRBJ1-1, with 8 bases fitting TRBD1. Germline CDR1 and CDR2: MNHNY and SVGAGI (reference sequence). The CDR3 has 14 amino acids. With 6 bases clipped from V and 5 bases from J, the junction kept 8 bases outside the gene matches.

This clone was seen a single time. The V gene is TRBV29-1, the J gene TRBJ1-1, with D possibly TRBD1 on 5 matching bases. V was clipped by 7 bases and J by 4 bases, with 16 bases between them. The germline CDR1 and CDR2 sequences are SQVTM and ANQGSEA. The CDR3 loop spans 13 amino acids. In nucleotides, the CDR3 is TGCAGCGGCCGAAGTCCAAGGGGCACTGAAGCTTTCTTT. As protein: CSGRSPRGTEAFF.

V usage is TRBV28 and J usage is TRBJ2-7; 8 bases map to TRBD2. CDR1 is MDHEN and CDR2 is SYDVKM in the germline V gene. The CDR3 runs to 15 residues. V was pared by 4 bases and J by 4 bases, with 9 bases of the junction left unmatched. The CDR3 DNA is TGTGCCAGCAGTTCACCCCCGGGAGGGATGTACGAGCAGTACTTC. Protein product: CASSSPPGGMYEQYF.

This chain's CDR3 is CASSLQGLASNEQFF. CDR3 coding DNA: TGTGCCAGCAGCCTACAGGGTTTGGCCAGCAATGAGCAGTTCTTC. V and J are TRBV28 and TRBJ2-1; D might be TRBD1 (6 bases). This CDR3 region has 15 residues. From germline, CDR1 is MDHEN and CDR2 SYDVKM. V lost 6 bases and J 6 bases, leaving 18 bases between the germline ends.

The sample holds one count of this clone. The J gene is TRBJ2-7, the V gene TRBV27; tentative D call: TRBD2 (5 bases). This CDR3 comprises 17 residues. CDR1 is MNHEY, CDR2 SMNVEV, per germline (reference sequence). Trimming took off 1 base at V and 4 bases at J, with 20 bases between the two ends. CDR3 amino acids: CASSLFAKRSPGYEQYF. CDR3 nucleotide sequence: TGTGCCAGCAGTTTATTCGCCAAGCGGTCACCGGGATACGAGCAGTACTTC.

V and J are TRBV19 and TRBJ1-4; tentative D call: TRBD1 (5 bases). Trimming pared 5 bases from V and 8 bases from J, leaving 21 bases between. Germline CDR1 reads LNHDA; CDR2 reads SQIVND (reference sequence). The CDR3 length is 16 residues. The CDR3 sequence is CASSPSRQLDGEKLFF. In DNA, the CDR3 is TGTGCCAGTAGTCCGTCCCGACAGTTAGACGGGGAAAAACTGTTTTTT.

The rearrangement links TRBV28 to TRBJ1-2; 12 nucleotides agree with TRBD1. CDR1 and CDR2 (germline): MDHEN, SYDVKM. V lost 9 bases, J lost 8 bases, and 13 bases stayed unmatched. This CDR3 has 15 residues. This chain's CDR3 is CASTSGTGGYGGYTF. The CDR3 nucleotides are TGTGCCAGTACCTCCGGGACAGGGGGCTACGGCGGCTACACCTTC.

The chain employs TRBV5-1 and TRBJ1-1, with unresolved D. The CDR3 loop spans 14 amino acids. Germline V gives CDR1 SGHRS, CDR2 YFSETQ. V lost 4 bases and J lost 1, with 11 bases in between. CDR3 region: CASSKLPENTEAFF. CDR3 sequence (DNA): TGCGCCAGCAGCAAGTTACCAGAGAACACTGAAGCTTTCTTT.

This clone was seen a single time. The CDR3 DNA sequence: TGTGCCAGCAGCTTAGACTCTGGGGGGGGCTCCCCCTACGAGCAGTACTTC. Protein product: CASSLDSGGGSPYEQYF. The chain combines TRBV7-2 with TRBJ2-7, with a weak D call TRBD2 (7 bases). Germline loops: CDR1 SGHTA, CDR2 FQGNSA. The length of the CDR3 is 17 residues. V was trimmed by 1 base and J by 2 bases, leaving 18 bases between them.

This chain links TRBV5-1 with TRBJ2-3; D perhaps matches TRBD2 (6 bases). The V end lost 5 bases, the J end lost 1 base, and 14 bases lay between the germline ends. This CDR3 comprises 15 residues. In germline, CDR1 is SGHRS, CDR2 YFSETQ. The CDR3 DNA reads as TGCGCCAGCAGGGAAGGGAGGTCCCGCACAGATACGCAGTATTTT. Encoded protein: CASREGRSRTDTQYF.

This chain uses TRBV15 with TRBJ2-1; D is perhaps TRBD2 (5 bases). The CDR3 covers 17 residues. V was pared by 4 bases and J by 0 bases, with 16 bases between. In germline, CDR1 is LNHNV, CDR2 YYDKDF (reference sequence). In DNA form, the CDR3 reads TGTGCCACCAGCATATCCCTAGCCCCGAGCTCCTACAATGAGCAGTTCTTC. It encodes CATSISLAPSSYNEQFF.

The J gene is TRBJ1-2, the V gene TRBV27; 8 bases align to TRBD1. Trimming at V came to 4 bases and at J to 8 bases, leaving 9 bases not matched to a gene. CDR1 MNHEY and CDR2 SMNVEV come from the germline V gene (reference sequence). The CDR3 consists of 14 residues. This CDR3 is CASSSDREVEGYTF. CDR3 DNA: TGTGCCAGCAGTTCGGACAGGGAAGTTGAGGGCTACACCTTC.